A single sample is the source of the 10 T cell receptor beta chains below, sequenced in a study of OX40 agonist ivuxolimab in advanced cancers. The repertoire was sequenced with immunoSEQ multiplex PCR; TCRdb's copy has only in-frame clones and lacks some. The profile shows approximately 61,000 clones, 75% to 90% of them singletons. The sequenced sample was CD4+ or CD8+ T cells sorted from blood, obtained in a trial of the OX40 agonist ivuxolimab. These receptors all stem from an adult with an advanced solid tumor such as melanoma, head and neck, liver or kidney cancer.

The V gene is TRBV28, the J gene TRBJ2-7; TRBD2 is a possible D gene (7 bases). V lost 2 bases, J lost 5 bases, and 13 bases lay in between. The CDR3 has 14 residues. Looked up from germline, CDR1 is MDHEN and CDR2 is SYDVKM. The CDR3 nucleotides read TGTGCCAGCAGTTTAGCCTGGGGGGGCGACGAGCAGTACTTC. It encodes CASSLAWGGDEQYF.

The chain carries TRBV4-3 and TRBJ1-1, with 7 bases aligning to TRBD1. CDR1 LGHNA and CDR2 YSLEER come from the germline V gene. V gave up 4 bases and J gave up 3 bases; unmatched junction bases: 20. This CDR3 is built from 19 residues. The CDR3, as DNA: TGCGCCAGCAGCCCAGGGAGCGGGAGAGGGGGCCCCGAGGACACTGAAGCTTTCTTT. This gives the protein CASSPGSGRGGPEDTEAFF.

The chain couples TRBV4-3 to TRBJ2-7; D ambiguous. Germline-derived CDR1 and CDR2 are LGHNA and YSLEER. The CDR3 consists of 13 residues. V was pared by 0 bases and J by 3 bases, with 6 bases between. The CDR3, as DNA: TGCGCCAGCAGCCAAGATTGGGGCTACGAGCAGTACTTC. As protein: CASSQDWGYEQYF.

The chain carries TRBV9 and TRBJ2-3, with D unresolved. CDR1 and CDR2 (germline): SGDLS, YYNGEE. V lost 0 bases and J 1 base, leaving 6 bases between the germline ends. CDR3 length equals 14 residues. CDR3 sequence: CASSVETGTDTQYF. The CDR3 coding sequence is TGTGCCAGCAGCGTAGAAACAGGCACAGATACGCAGTATTTT.

This rearrangement joins TRBV6-1 to TRBJ2-7, with 11 bases aligning to TRBD2. CDR1 and CDR2 (germline): MNHNS, SASEGT. V shed 0 bases, J shed 2 bases, and the junction held 0 bases outside the gene matches. The CDR3 runs 15 residues. The CDR3 loop is CASSEASGRAYEQYF. CDR3 DNA sequence: TGTGCCAGCAGTGAAGCTAGCGGGAGGGCCTACGAGCAGTACTTC.

The chain uses TRBV4-3 and TRBJ2-3; D gene unclear. The germline gives CDR1 LGHNA, CDR2 YSLEER. This CDR3 is 15 amino acids long. V lost 3 bases to trimming and J lost 0 bases, with 10 bases between them. CDR3 DNA sequence: TGCGCCAGCAGCCACCGCTCGACCAGCACAGATACGCAGTATTTT. It is translated as CASSHRSTSTDTQYF.

The rearrangement uses TRBV25-1 and TRBJ1-2; tentatively, D is TRBD1 (6 bases). V was shortened by 4 bases and J by 3 bases, with 15 bases between the two germline ends. The CDR3 loop spans 15 amino acids. Germline V gene sequence: CDR1 MGHDK, CDR2 SYGVNS. The CDR3 loop is CASSARSDRDYGYTF. Written as DNA, the CDR3 is TGTGCCAGCAGTGCGCGATCGGACAGAGACTATGGCTACACCTTC.

The chain employs TRBV5-4 and TRBJ2-2; the D gene is possibly TRBD2 (6 bases). The CDR3 sequence is 13 residues long. V lost 5 bases to trimming and J lost 4 bases, with 9 bases between them. Germline CDR1 and CDR2: SGHNT and YYREEE (reference sequence). CDR3 in DNA: TGTGCCAGCAGGGGGGGAAGCACCGGGGAGCTGTTTTTT. Its protein is CASRGGSTGELFF.

This clone came up once. The chain is built from TRBV28 and TRBJ2-7; 8 positions agree with TRBD2. From germline, CDR1 is MDHEN and CDR2 SYDVKM. The CDR3 has 14 residues. V shed 5 bases and J 3 bases; nucleotides not matched to a gene: 6. CDR3 sequence: CASSALAEGYEQYF. The CDR3 bases are TGTGCCAGCAGTGCACTAGCGGAGGGCTACGAGCAGTACTTC.

This rearrangement joins TRBV5-6 to TRBJ2-4, with a tentative D call TRBD1 (6 bases). The germline gives CDR1 SGHDT, CDR2 YYEEEE. Trimming removed 2 bases from V and 4 bases from J, with 7 bases in between. The CDR3 spans 13 residues. The CDR3 DNA follows: TGTGCCAGCAGCTTAGGGGGAAAAAACATTCAGTACTTC. As protein: CASSLGGKNIQYF.